This paragraph covers one T cell receptor (beta chain) sequence. No cognate antigen has been identified for it. No per-base quality is available; no much larger clone lies one base away. In the same sample, other DNA sequences code for this CDR3. The library was built by means of the immunoSEQ multiplex PCR assay. For the multiplex PCR, a mixture combining 60 forward primers for TCR Vbeta segments and 13 reverse primers for TCR Jbeta segments was used. A multiplex PCR assay on genomic DNA amplified the CDR3 region of rearranged TCR beta genes. Amplified TCR beta libraries were sequenced as 87-base-pair reads on the Illumina HiSeq System. The paper's processing steps were these. In a later analysis, tens of millions of unique TCR beta chains were counted across the roughly 610 repertoires, and approximately 11 million of these chains were shared by at least two donors. Raw reads were error-corrected and collapsed into unique sequences with a nearest-neighbor algorithm that merged closely related sequences to remove PCR and sequencing errors. To assign V, D and J gene segments, CDR3 sequences were aligned to IMGT reference sequences. For a sequence to be retained, at least a six-nucleotide match to both a V gene segment and a J gene segment was required. A rearrangement counted as productive if the CDR3 had no stop codons and remained in frame with V and J, and every other rearrangement counted as non-productive. CDR3 was defined according to IMGT convention as the region running from the second conserved V-encoded cysteine to the conserved J-encoded phenylalanine. The earlier analysis of about 560 of the donors excluded any sequence lacking an unambiguous match to a single V gene segment. An earlier analysis of a few hundred of the donors called V segments functional above 56.7% productive rearrangements and segregating when the between-donor standard deviation exceeded 5%. A statistical classification framework was built to diagnose cytomegalovirus status from the catalog of TCR beta chain sequences. V and J gene assignment, in a later analysis, came from comparing TCR nucleotide sequences with IMGT/GENE-DB human TR gene sequences. A later analysis assigned CDR3 sequences and most-parsimonious VDJ recombination scenarios with the TCRdist pipeline. In a later analysis, every TCR beta chain was defined by the combination of its CDR3 amino acid sequence and its V-gene family, and reads without a unique V-gene family were dropped. A later analysis removed 592 highly shared, low-generation-probability nucleotide sequences to deal with suspected cross-contamination and a sequencing artifact. In a later analysis, a clonal expansion index was calculated for each public chain from normalized within-repertoire ranks of inferred template counts. Generation probabilities in a later analysis came from a VDJ recombination model fitted to out-of-frame rearrangements, and those results were checked against IGoR. Hypergeometric tests were used in a later analysis to score TCR-TCR, TCR-HLA and TCR-CMV co-occurrence, with a repertoire-size bias correction applied to the TCR pairs. False discovery rates were estimated in a later analysis by permuting HLA or CMV assignments 20 times. In a later analysis, co-occurring TCRs were grouped using DBSCAN, with TCRdist sequence similarity added in when clustering inside HLA-allele-positive subsets. Repertoires with fewer than 30,000 or more than 120,000 public chains were left out of co-occurrence clustering, as were roughly five repertoires with anomalous nucleotide sharing. TCRdb took over this immuneACCESS table, retaining in-frame rearrangements with V and J assigned. Such tables are incomplete; in checked studies, under half of the missing clones stem from an unresolved V gene, and the remainder is unexplained. The D gene and trimming were derived from the DNA, and the V and J assignments and clone size from that table. A total of fewer than 150,000 clones appear in this sample, around 80% of them only once. Around 2.7% of the sample lies in the top ten.

The CDR3 runs 15 amino acids, cysteine and phenylalanine included. The CDR3 DNA has 45 bases and is translated from base 1. CDR1 and CDR2 are drawn from the germline V gene: SGHRS, YFSETQ. After removal of 4 bases from V and 3 bases from J, the junction retains 4 bases not matched to a gene. The cohort consisted of 666 healthy bone marrow donors. Cohort members were all nominally healthy when sampled, although unrecorded immune exposures were likely present. The donor tested CMV seropositive, placing the donor among the approximately 290 seropositive members of the cohort. A peripheral blood sample was provided by each donor, and peripheral blood mononuclear cells were used for TCR beta sequencing. Genomic DNA was extracted from the blood cell samples with the Qiagen DNeasy Blood Extraction Kit. The data belong to a study of cytomegalovirus exposure and HLA in healthy donors (TCRdb year 2017). Looking at the study overall: In an earlier analysis of several hundred of the donors, about 270 Gb of sequence data and 100 million or so unique TCR beta sequences from some 170 million T cells were reported. An early release covering over 500 HLA-typed donors comprised 250 to 350 gigabases of sequencing data and around 85 million unique TCR sequences. The genetic ancestry cluster associated with self-reported Caucasian donors included around 76% of the 398 genotyped donors. The study aimed to test whether cataloging public T cell receptors could reveal signatures of past pathogen exposure. Using immunosequencing, the study profiled T cell repertoires from 666 subjects and related those repertoires to cytomegalovirus serostatus. Along with the approximately 700-subject first cohort, a separate validation cohort of over a hundred different subjects was used. The study combined high-throughput TCR immunosequencing, statistical association of individual TCRs with disease status, and machine learning to predict cytomegalovirus infection status. A later analysis re-examined previously published TCR beta repertoires from roughly 650 donors and added high-resolution HLA genotyping to investigate patterns of TCR occurrence. The later analysis used no new phenotypic data to find candidate immune exposures, relying instead on TCR beta sequences and their occurrence across donors. To decide whether each TCR beta V gene segment behaved as functional or pseudogenic, an earlier analysis of some 540 of the donors relied on high-throughput TCR beta sequencing. Alongside the repertoire data, information on donor age, sex, ethnicity and CMV serostatus was compiled. Genome-wide SNP genotypes for about 65% of the roughly 700 donors were used in a later genetic analysis, which treated that subset as a discovery cohort. Every repertoire in the discovery cohort had been generated on one and the same sequencing platform. Class I and class II HLA loci were covered by the typing at four-digit resolution. The number of typed donors differed by locus: 629-630 for A, B, C, DRB1 and DQB1; 522 for DQA1; roughly 600 for DPA1; and about 450 for DPB1. Because of strong linkage in the cohort, five DR-DQ haplotypes were treated as single units for association and clustering. Among some 400 genotyped donors of the cohort, an average of about 240,000 unique TCR beta nucleotide sequences were sequenced per donor, roughly a sixth of them non-productive.

Summary of the overall study and its limitations: Because counts were too low, roughly 17 rarely observed V segments, including chromosome 9 orphons, were left out of the earlier analysis of about 500 of the donors. Correlated functional status among segregating V segments might be attributable to linkage disequilibrium, but an unknown experimental factor could not be ruled out. A later analysis found that most CMV-associated TCR beta chains appeared HLA-restricted, with HLA associations seemingly driven largely by CMV exposure. In a later genetic analysis, a missense DCLRE1C variant was associated with V-gene and J-gene trimming of TCR beta chains, and the association was replicated in an independent cohort. Only TCR beta chains were sequenced in this cohort, and the absence of alpha or paired-chain data limited detectable features. A later analysis found that TCR association rates varied across HLA loci, with DRB1 alleles showing the most associated TCRs and HLA-C alleles the fewest. In the study, some 160 TCR beta chains were listed as associated with cytomegalovirus. In a later analysis, several top co-occurrence clusters were reported to appear linked to parvovirus B19, influenza, CMV and Epstein-Barr virus. The sequencing pipeline was judged likely to have produced a cluster of highly shared sequence variants as a technical artifact. In a later genetic analysis, fewer N-insertions in productive TCRs were reported among donors in an Asian-associated ancestry cluster than the roughly 700-donor mean. Because HLA typing was unavailable for some donors at each locus, only the typed subset was used in association tests. Most TCR sequences were observed very rarely across donors, whereas some public TCRs were present in many individuals. When HLA alleles, especially DR and DQ, strongly co-occurred, TCR associations were difficult to assign to individual alleles. Broadly in line with IMGT annotations, most TCR beta V segments showed up in productive rearrangements about 87% or about 30% of the time in an earlier analysis of roughly 590 of the donors. The classifier was reported to diagnose cytomegalovirus status with high specificity and sensitivity in both the original and validation cohorts. A further reported finding was that TCR beta sequences accurately predicted the HLA-A and HLA-B alleles for most subjects in the first cohort. Compared with equally common non-associated chains, HLA-associated TCR beta chains in a later analysis were more clonally expanded and had lower generation probabilities. For the cohort, immune exposure information was limited to CMV serostatus. It was suggested by the authors that the approach could potentially be generalized to other disease states and immunological phenotypes. Some IMGT-functional V segments, including TRBV6-2 and TRBV6-3, could not be told apart with the 87-base-pair reads, so those segments were excluded. Specific HLA alleles were associated with around 18,000 TCR beta sequences at a false discovery rate of 0.05 in a later analysis. In vitro tests confirmed that three of the cytomegalovirus-associated TCR beta chains recognize cytomegalovirus antigens. The presence/absence analyses assumed that sequencing depth was roughly uniform across donors, and that assumption may not be true.

This TCR came from a middle-aged woman in good health and CMV-seropositive. The material sequenced was PBMCs. The chain is made from TRBV5-1 and TRBJ2-7, and TRBD2 matches 13 of the central bases. The CDR3 protein sequence reads: CASSPTSGRNYEQYF. The DNA sequence reads TGCGCCAGCAGCCCGACTAGCGGGAGGAACTACGAGCAGTACTTC.